The T cell receptor (beta chain) under discussion was sequenced for a study of blood T cells in healthy people across ages. Study findings and constraints: It was the long-lived donors that had more naive CD4+ cells and higher diversity than aged donors. Naive and antigen-experienced cells could not be conclusively compared, given unsorted PBMCs. Naive T cell percentage and TCR beta diversity correlated strongly.

Comments on this clonotype: Its specificity is unknown.

The second PCR ran about 7 to 12 cycles with a sample-barcoded 5' primer and J-beta primers. TCRdb reanalysed the 5' RACE reads using MiXCR and keeps one entry per CDR3 protein. This table holds 600,000 to 800,000 distinct CDR3 sequences, around 20% found once. V trimming: 4 bases; J trimming: 3 bases; junction bases outside the gene matches: 6. The germline gives CDR1 LGHDT, CDR2 YNNKEL (reference sequence). The CDR3 contains 16 residues. Healthy Caucasian individuals from Russia aged roughly 6 to 100 were enrolled as donors. The origin of this receptor is a man in his 70s in good health. Sequencing was done on a sample of blood. V is TRBV3-1 and J is TRBJ1-6, with 7 bases that match TRBD1. CDR3 protein: CASSLSGQSYNSPLHF. CDR3 DNA sequence: TGTGCCAGCAGCCTCTCGGGACAGAGCTATAATTCACCCCTCCACTTT.